These T cell receptor beta chains were read from a single sample in a study of CD8 T cells in Susac syndrome. TCRdb reprocessed the immunoSEQ multiplex PCR reads via MiXCR and lists one record per CDR3 protein. Among about 130,000 distinct CDR3 sequences, around 96% were seen once, and the ten largest hold around 0.12%. Sequencing input: CD4+ T cells from PBMCs. These receptors all stem from a human donor in good health. CDR3s leave out the opening cysteine and the closing phenylalanine or tryptophan.

v_call	j_call	cdr3_aa
TRBV4-2	TRBJ2-5	ASSQERQGRETQY
TRBV28	TRBJ2-3	ASSSGTTDTQY
TRBV12-3/TRBV12-4	TRBJ2-1	ASSRGLAGVLNSYNEQF
TRBV7-2	TRBJ2-5	ASSSPGGAETQY
TRBV12-3/TRBV12-4	TRBJ2-7	ASSPAVSGGLGEQY
TRBV29-1	TRBJ2-7	SAVTGLAGNEQY
TRBV28	TRBJ1-5	ASSLTGQGNSNQPQH
TRBV3-1	TRBJ2-7	ASSSSFGQGYEQY
TRBV19	TRBJ2-7	ASSVGTSSYEQY
TRBV10-3	TRBJ2-7	AISDDRDFRY
TRBV7-2	TRBJ2-7	ARNSYEQY
TRBV18	TRBJ2-7	ASSPTGTGSLEQY
TRBV27	TRBJ1-5	ASSLAGASNQPQH
TRBV7-9	TRBJ2-3	ASSWMGGADTQY
TRBV6-2/TRBV6-3	TRBJ1-2	ATRQGEFYGYT
TRBV2	TRBJ1-5	ASSRDRGVQPQH
TRBV7-9	TRBJ2-3	ASSPGASTDTQY
TRBV3-1	TRBJ2-7	ASSQVPESYEQY
TRBV30	TRBJ1-4	ATNRGTNEKLF
TRBV6-1	TRBJ2-7	ASSPSGRNVFSYEQY
TRBV25-1	TRBJ1-1	ASSYGQDPEAF
TRBV3-1	TRBJ1-2	ASSQGQRYGYT
TRBV28	TRBJ1-2	ASSLYPPVEGLTYGYT
TRBV28	TRBJ2-7	ASTTGLHEQY
TRBV2	TRBJ2-1	ASSVGQGDANEQF
TRBV18	TRBJ2-1	ASSPPLAGARNEQF
TRBV6-2/TRBV6-3	TRBJ1-2	ASSYSGRSRGGYT
TRBV7-2	TRBJ2-5	ASSSDRFAETQY
TRBV18	TRBJ2-7	ASSPTRQGAGYEQY
TRBV5-8	TRBJ1-2	ASSLGTGPDRVGGYT
TRBV6-6	TRBJ1-1	ASRRQGVTEAF
TRBV3-1	TRBJ1-1	ASSQDLSNTEAF
TRBV19	TRBJ2-5	ASSKSGVGETQY
TRBV6-2/TRBV6-3	TRBJ2-7	ASTPRGAGRYEQY
TRBV15	TRBJ2-5	ATSRIPAGSRTQY
TRBV5-1	TRBJ1-5	ASSTDGTGAQPQH
TRBV5-1	TRBJ2-2	ASSRTLRRDTVEGELF